This T cell receptor beta chain derives from a study of T cell responses to AZD1222 COVID-19 vaccine. Study observations and caveats: Baseline seropositivity characterized only 5 or 6 AZD1222 recipients.

The data were produced by immunoSEQ multiplex PCR, yet TCRdb's version contains in-frame clones alone and is incomplete. Here the sample spans roughly 140,000 clones, approximately 89% being singletons. A remark on this clone: Antigen unknown.

Between the trimmed V and J ends, which lost 7 bases and 5 bases, there was a span of 14 bases. The V gene's germline CDR1 is SNHLY and CDR2 FYNNEI. The CDR3 is made up of 13 amino acids. This clonotype was sampled from an adult in good health. The rearrangement uses TRBV2 and TRBJ1-2; tentative D call: TRBD1 (5 bases). The material sequenced was peripheral blood, taken on day 0 of AZD1222 vaccination. DNA of the CDR3: TGTGCCAGCATTTTCCAGGGTGAATATGGCTACACCTTC. Encoded protein: CASIFQGEYGYTF.